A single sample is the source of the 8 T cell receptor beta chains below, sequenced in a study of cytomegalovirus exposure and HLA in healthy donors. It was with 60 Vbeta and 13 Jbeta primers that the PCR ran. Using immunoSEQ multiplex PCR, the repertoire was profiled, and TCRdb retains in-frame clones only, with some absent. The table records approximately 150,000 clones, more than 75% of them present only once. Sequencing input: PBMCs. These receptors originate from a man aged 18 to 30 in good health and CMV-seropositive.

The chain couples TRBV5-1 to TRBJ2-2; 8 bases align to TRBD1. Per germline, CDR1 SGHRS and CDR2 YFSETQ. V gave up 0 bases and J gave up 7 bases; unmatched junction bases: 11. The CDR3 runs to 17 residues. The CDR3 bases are TGCGCCAGCAGCTTGGACAGGGGGGTAAAGGTCGGCGGGGAGCTGTTTTTT. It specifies CASSLDRGVKVGGELFF. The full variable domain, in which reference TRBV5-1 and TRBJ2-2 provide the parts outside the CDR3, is KAGVTQTPRYLIKTRGQQVTLSCSPISGHRSVSWYQQTPGQGLQFLFEYFSETQRNKGNFPGRFSGRQFSNSRSEMNVSTLELGDSALYLCASSLDRGVKVGGELFFGEGSRLTVL.

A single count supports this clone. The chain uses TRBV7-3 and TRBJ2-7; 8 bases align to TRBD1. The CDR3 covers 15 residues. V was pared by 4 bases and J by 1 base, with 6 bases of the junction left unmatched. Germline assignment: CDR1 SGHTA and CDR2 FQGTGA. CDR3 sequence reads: CASSSPRTGSYEQYF. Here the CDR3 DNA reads TGTGCCAGCAGCTCCCCCCGGACAGGGTCCTACGAGCAGTACTTC.

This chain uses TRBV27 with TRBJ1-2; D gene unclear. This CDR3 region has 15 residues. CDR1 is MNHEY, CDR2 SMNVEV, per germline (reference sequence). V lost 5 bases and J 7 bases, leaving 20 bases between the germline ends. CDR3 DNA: TGTGCCAGCAGTCTCTCCTCCGGACTAGAGGGTGGCTACACCTTC. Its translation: CASSLSSGLEGGYTF.

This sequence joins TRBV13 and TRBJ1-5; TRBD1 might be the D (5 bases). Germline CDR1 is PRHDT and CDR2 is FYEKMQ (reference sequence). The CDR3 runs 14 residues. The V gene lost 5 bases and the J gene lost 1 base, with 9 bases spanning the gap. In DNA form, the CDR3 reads TGTGCCAGCAGCCCCCGACAGAGCAATCAGCCCCAGCATTTT. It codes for CASSPRQSNQPQHF.

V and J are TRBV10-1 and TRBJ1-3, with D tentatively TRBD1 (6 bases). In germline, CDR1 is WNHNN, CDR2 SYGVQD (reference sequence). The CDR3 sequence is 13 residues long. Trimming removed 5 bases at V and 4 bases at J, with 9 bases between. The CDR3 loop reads CASSPGVGNTIYF. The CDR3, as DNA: TGCGCCAGCAGTCCAGGGGTCGGAAACACCATATATTTT.

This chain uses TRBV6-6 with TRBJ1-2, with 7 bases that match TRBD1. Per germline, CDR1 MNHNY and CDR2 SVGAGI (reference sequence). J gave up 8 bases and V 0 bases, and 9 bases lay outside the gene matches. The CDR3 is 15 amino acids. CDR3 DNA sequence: TGTGCCAGCAGTTACTCTGACAGGGTCGTATACGGCTACACCTTC. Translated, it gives CASSYSDRVVYGYTF.

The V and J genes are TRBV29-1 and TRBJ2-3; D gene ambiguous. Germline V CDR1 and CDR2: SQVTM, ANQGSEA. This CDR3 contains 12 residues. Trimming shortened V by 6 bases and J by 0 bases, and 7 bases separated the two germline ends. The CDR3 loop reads CSVSSSTDTQYF. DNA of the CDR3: TGCAGCGTCAGTAGCAGCACAGATACGCAGTATTTT.

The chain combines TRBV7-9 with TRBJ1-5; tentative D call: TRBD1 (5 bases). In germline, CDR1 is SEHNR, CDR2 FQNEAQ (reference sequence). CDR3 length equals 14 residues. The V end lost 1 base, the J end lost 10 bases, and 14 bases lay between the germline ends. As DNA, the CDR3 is TGTGCCAGCAGCTTAGGGGGCTCCGGTAATCCCCAGCATTTT. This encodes CASSLGGSGNPQHF.